A single sample gave rise to the 17 T cell receptor beta chains below, sequenced in a study of blood T cell repertoires in COVID-19. Repertoires were generated with immunoSEQ multiplex PCR, while TCRdb's copy carries only in-frame clones and drops some. There are tens of thousands of clones in the sample; approximately 89% occur only once, and 6% to 7.5% lies in the top ten. The material sequenced was peripheral blood. The origin of the receptors is an elderly woman with acute or convalescent COVID-19.

The genes are TRBV29-1 and TRBJ2-1; 11 nucleotides align to TRBD2. This CDR3 is 13 amino acids long. Trimming at V came to 5 bases and at J to 9 bases, leaving 6 bases not matched to a gene. The germline CDR1 and CDR2 sequences are SQVTM and ANQGSEA. CDR3 residues: CSVTSGRVVEQFF. CDR3 nucleotide sequence: TGCAGCGTTACTAGCGGGAGAGTAGTTGAGCAGTTCTTC.

This chain uses TRBV9 with TRBJ2-3; D not certain. V lost 0 bases and J 2 bases, leaving 4 bases between the germline ends. The CDR3 length is 13 residues. Germline CDR1 reads SGDLS; CDR2 reads YYNGEE. CDR3 sequence: CASSVGATDTQYF. Written as DNA, the CDR3 is TGTGCCAGCAGCGTAGGGGCCACAGATACGCAGTATTTT.

The chain couples TRBV20-1 to TRBJ1-3, with D unclear. Germline assignment: CDR1 DFQATT and CDR2 SNEGSKA (reference sequence). CDR3 size: 13 residues. V was cut by 3 bases and J by 0 bases, with 6 bases left in between. The CDR3 DNA sequence: TGCAGTGCTAGTTCGGGCTCTGGAAACACCATATATTTT. It is translated as CSASSGSGNTIYF.

The rearrangement joins TRBV4-1 to TRBJ1-2; 7 bases fit TRBD1. V lost 0 bases and J lost 4; bases outside the gene matches: 8. Germline lookup yields CDR1 MGHRA and CDR2 YSYEKL. CDR3 length equals 16 residues. CDR3 residues: CASSQEERGRSYGYTF. The CDR3 nucleotides are TGCGCCAGCAGCCAAGAGGAGAGGGGGCGATCCTATGGCTACACCTTC.

A single count supports this clone. The chain joins TRBV29-1 to TRBJ2-5; TRBD2 matches at 8 bases. V was pared by 6 bases and J by 2 bases, with 11 bases of the junction left unmatched. Germline values: CDR1 SQVTM, CDR2 ANQGSEA. This CDR3 contains 15 residues. CDR3 protein: CSVGGGPSGQETQYF. The CDR3 DNA reads TGCAGCGTGGGCGGGGGGCCGAGTGGGCAAGAGACCCAGTACTTC.

The chain couples TRBV5-4 to TRBJ2-7; weak D call: TRBD1 (6 bases). Germline-derived CDR1 and CDR2 are SGHNT and YYREEE (reference sequence). The CDR3 is 15 amino acids. Trimming stripped 4 bases from V and 4 bases from J, with 18 bases between. This CDR3 is CASSPTEQGKYEQYF. CDR3 in DNA: TGTGCCAGCAGCCCTACTGAACAGGGTAAATACGAGCAGTACTTC.

The V and J genes are TRBV6-5 and TRBJ1-3; TRBD1 might be the D (6 bases). The CDR3 runs 13 residues. Trimming took 6 bases from V and 4 from J, leaving 10 bases between them. Germline CDR1 is MNHEY and CDR2 is SVGAGI. CDR3 sequence (DNA): TGTGCCAGCAGCCCCGACAGGGGAAACACCATATATTTT. Translating gives CASSPDRGNTIYF.

The V and J genes are TRBV3-1 (or the pseudogene TRBV3-2) and TRBJ2-5; tentative D call: TRBD2 (6 bases). The CDR3 is 15 residues long. Germline loops: CDR1 LGHDT, CDR2 YNNKEL (reference sequence). Trimming took 1 base from V and 1 from J, leaving 10 bases between them. Here the CDR3 reads CASSQVAGFQETQYF. CDR3 nucleotide sequence: TGTGCCAGCAGCCAAGTTGCGGGGTTCCAAGAGACCCAGTACTTC.

V is TRBV6-5 and J is TRBJ1-4; D not certain. Germline V gene sequence: CDR1 MNHEY, CDR2 SVGAGI. The V end was cut by 10 bases, the J end by 8 bases, with 17 bases between. This CDR3 has 13 residues. CDR3 coding DNA: TGTGCCACGGGTGAAGAGCCTCTCGAAAAACTGTTTTTT. Protein: CATGEEPLEKLFF.

The chain has TRBV7-9 and TRBJ1-2; weak D call: TRBD1 (6 bases). V dropped 0 bases and J dropped 0 bases, with 11 bases sitting between them. Germline lookup yields CDR1 SEHNR and CDR2 FQNEAQ (reference sequence). The CDR3 contains 16 residues. The CDR3 reads CASSLAGANSNYGYTF. The CDR3 nucleotides read TGTGCCAGCAGCTTAGCGGGGGCCAATTCTAACTATGGCTACACCTTC.

The chain is built from TRBV6-5 and TRBJ1-1, with 8 bases lining up with TRBD1. Germline V gives CDR1 MNHEY, CDR2 SVGAGI. This CDR3 region has 14 residues. V was pared by 8 bases and J by 11 bases, with 16 bases of the junction left unmatched. In nucleotides, the CDR3 is TGTGCCAGCCTCTCCCCCGGACAGGGAAGAATGGCTTTCTTT. Protein: CASLSPGQGRMAFF.

This sequence joins TRBV20-1 and TRBJ1-3; possible D gene TRBD1, 5 bases. The V and J ends lost 5 bases and 0 bases respectively, with 11 bases between them. CDR3 length: 14 amino acids. The germline V gene encodes CDR1 DFQATT and CDR2 SNEGSKA (reference sequence). The CDR3 reads CSAGGHVSGNTIYF. The CDR3 DNA is TGCAGTGCTGGTGGACATGTCTCTGGAAACACCATATATTTT.

The chain couples TRBV5-1 to TRBJ1-2; maybe TRBD1 (6 bases). From germline, CDR1 is SGHRS and CDR2 YFSETQ. With 4 bases removed from V and 8 bases from J, the gap between germline ends came to 9 bases. CDR3 length: 11 amino acids. CDR3 protein: CASSRDTGYTF. DNA for the CDR3: TGCGCCAGCAGCCGGGACACCGGCTACACCTTC. The variable domain in full, with the rest retrieved from reference TRBV5-1 and TRBJ1-2, is KAGVTQTPRYLIKTRGQQVTLSCSPISGHRSVSWYQQTPGQGLQFLFEYFSETQRNKGNFPGRFSGRQFSNSRSEMNVSTLELGDSALYLCASSRDTGYTFGSGTRLTVV.

The genes are TRBV30 and TRBJ1-5; D might be TRBD1 (5 bases). V gave up 5 bases and J gave up 2 bases, with 13 bases separating them. The CDR3 totals 14 residues. CDR1 GTSNPN and CDR2 SVGIG come from the germline V gene (reference sequence). CDR3 nucleotide sequence: TGTGCCTGGCATCCCGCGGGGCGCAATCAGCCCCAGCATTTT. It codes for CAWHPAGRNQPQHF.

The rearrangement links TRBV9 to TRBJ2-3, with TRBD1 identical over 7 bases. CDR3 length equals 16 residues. J lost 2 bases, V lost 0 bases, and 6 bases had no gene match. From germline, CDR1 is SGDLS and CDR2 YYNGEE. The DNA of the CDR3 is TGTGCCAGCAGCGTAGAGGGGGCAGGGTACACAGATACGCAGTATTTT. Encoded protein: CASSVEGAGYTDTQYF.

The rearrangement uses TRBV30 and TRBJ1-2; no definite D call. CDR1 GTSNPN and CDR2 SVGIG come from the germline V gene (reference sequence). The CDR3 extends over 11 amino acids. The V gene lost 0 bases and the J gene lost 7 bases, with 6 bases spanning the gap. The CDR3 loop reads CAWSVMSGYTF. In DNA form, the CDR3 reads TGTGCCTGGAGTGTGATGAGTGGCTACACCTTC.

The table lists this clone with a few counts. The chain employs TRBV5-4 and TRBJ1-3; the D is unclear. This CDR3 is built from 14 residues. Per the germline V gene, CDR1 is SGHNT and CDR2 is YYREEE (reference sequence). V was clipped by 4 bases and J by 4 bases, with 12 bases between them. Here the CDR3 DNA reads TGTGCCAGCAGCGCCGGAGGGAACGGAAACACCATATATTTT. This sequence encodes CASSAGGNGNTIYF.